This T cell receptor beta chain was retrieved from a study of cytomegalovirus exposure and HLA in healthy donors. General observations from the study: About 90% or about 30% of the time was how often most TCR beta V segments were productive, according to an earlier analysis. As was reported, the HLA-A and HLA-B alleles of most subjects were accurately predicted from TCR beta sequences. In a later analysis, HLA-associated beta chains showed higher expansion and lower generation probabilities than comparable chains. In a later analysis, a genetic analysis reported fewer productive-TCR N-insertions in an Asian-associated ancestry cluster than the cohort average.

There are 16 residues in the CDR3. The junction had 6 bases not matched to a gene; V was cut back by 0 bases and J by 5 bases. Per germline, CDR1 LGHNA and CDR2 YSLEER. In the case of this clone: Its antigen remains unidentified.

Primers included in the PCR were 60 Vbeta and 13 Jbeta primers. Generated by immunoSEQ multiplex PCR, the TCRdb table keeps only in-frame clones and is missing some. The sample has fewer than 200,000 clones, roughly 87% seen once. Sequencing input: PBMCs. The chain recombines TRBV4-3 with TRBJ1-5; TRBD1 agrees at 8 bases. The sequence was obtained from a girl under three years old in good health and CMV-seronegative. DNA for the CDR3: TGCGCCAGCAGCCAAGACTGGGGACAGGCACATCAGCCCCAGCATTTT. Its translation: CASSQDWGQAHQPQHF.